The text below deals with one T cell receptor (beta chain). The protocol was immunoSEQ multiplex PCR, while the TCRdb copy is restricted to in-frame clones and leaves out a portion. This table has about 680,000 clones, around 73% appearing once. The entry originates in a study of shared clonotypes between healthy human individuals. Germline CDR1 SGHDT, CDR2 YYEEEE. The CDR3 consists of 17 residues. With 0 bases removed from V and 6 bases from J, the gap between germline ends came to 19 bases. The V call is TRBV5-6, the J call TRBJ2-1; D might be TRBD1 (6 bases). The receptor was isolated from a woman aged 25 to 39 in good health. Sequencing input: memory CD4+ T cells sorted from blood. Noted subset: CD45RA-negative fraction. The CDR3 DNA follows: TGTGCCAGCAGCTTGGTCGGGACAAGGCATGTATTCAATGAGCAGTTCTTC. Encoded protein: CASSLVGTRHVFNEQFF.